This record concerns one TCR beta chain sequence. The CDR3 sequence is 16 residues long. CDR1 and CDR2 (germline): MNHEY, SVGAGI. V shed 2 bases, J shed 8 bases, and the junction held 12 bases outside the gene matches. The data were taken from a study of blood T cell repertoires in COVID-19. Recovery meant two consecutive negative NP/OP PCR tests, professional clearance, or resolved symptoms. This table comes from immunoSEQ multiplex PCR, and its TCRdb copy is limited to in-frame clones, with some not included. The table shows a few hundred thousand clones, with approximately 83% occurring only once. The sequencing input was PBMCs or T cells enriched from blood (not recorded which). The chain links TRBV6-5 to TRBJ1-2; 9 nucleotides match TRBD1. This receptor was taken from a man younger than 40 who had recovered from COVID-19. The CDR3 nucleotides read TGTGCCAGCAGTTACACAAAACAGGGGGCGCAATACGGCTACACCTTC. Protein: CASSYTKQGAQYGYTF.